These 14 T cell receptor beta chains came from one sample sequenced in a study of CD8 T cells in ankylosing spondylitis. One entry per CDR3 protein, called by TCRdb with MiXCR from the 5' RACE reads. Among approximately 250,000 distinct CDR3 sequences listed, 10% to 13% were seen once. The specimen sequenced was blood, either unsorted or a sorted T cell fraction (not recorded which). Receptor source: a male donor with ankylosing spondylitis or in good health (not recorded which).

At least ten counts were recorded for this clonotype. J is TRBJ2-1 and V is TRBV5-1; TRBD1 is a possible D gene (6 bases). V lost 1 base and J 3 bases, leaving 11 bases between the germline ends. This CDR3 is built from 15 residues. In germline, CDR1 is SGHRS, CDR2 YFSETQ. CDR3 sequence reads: CASSLNRALYNEQFF. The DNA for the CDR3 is TGCGCCAGCAGCTTGAACAGGGCCCTCTACAATGAGCAGTTCTTC.

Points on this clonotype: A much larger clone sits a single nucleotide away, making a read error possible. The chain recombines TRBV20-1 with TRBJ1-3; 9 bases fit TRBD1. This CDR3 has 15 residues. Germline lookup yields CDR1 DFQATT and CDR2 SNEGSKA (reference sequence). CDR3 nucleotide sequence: TGCACTGCTCCGGACAGGGGAGGGCCTGGAAACACCATATATTTT. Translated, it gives CTAPDRGGPGNTIYF.

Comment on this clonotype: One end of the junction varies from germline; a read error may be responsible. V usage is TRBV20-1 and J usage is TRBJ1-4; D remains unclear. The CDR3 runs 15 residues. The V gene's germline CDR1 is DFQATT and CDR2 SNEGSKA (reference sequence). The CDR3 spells CSVFSASTTNEKLFF. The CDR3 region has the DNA TGCAGTGTCTTCAGCGCCAGTACAACTAACGAAAAACTGTTTTTT.

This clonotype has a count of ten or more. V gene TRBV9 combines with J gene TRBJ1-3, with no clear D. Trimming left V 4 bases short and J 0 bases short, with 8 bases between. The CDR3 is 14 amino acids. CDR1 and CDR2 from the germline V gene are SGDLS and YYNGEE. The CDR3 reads CASSPGGSGNTIYF. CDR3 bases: TGTGCCAGCAGCCCCGGAGGCTCTGGAAACACCATATATTTT. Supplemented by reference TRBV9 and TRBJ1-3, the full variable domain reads DSGVTQTPKHLITATGQRVTLRCSPRSGDLSVYWYQQSLDQGLQFLIQYYNGEERAKGNILERFSAQQFPDLHSELNLSSLELGDSALYFCASSPGGSGNTIYFGEGSWLTVV.

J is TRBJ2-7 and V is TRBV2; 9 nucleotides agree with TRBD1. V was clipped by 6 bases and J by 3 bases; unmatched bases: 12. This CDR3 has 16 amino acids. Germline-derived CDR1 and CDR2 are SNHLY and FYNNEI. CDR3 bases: TGTGCCAGCAGGGCCCCGGGACAGGGTCCCTTCTACGAGCAGTACTTC. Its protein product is CASRAPGQGPFYEQYF. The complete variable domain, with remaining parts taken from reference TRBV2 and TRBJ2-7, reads EPEVTQTPSHQVTQMGQEVILRCVPISNHLYFYWYRQILGQKVEFLVSFYNNEISEKSEIFDDQFSVERPDGSNFTLKIRSTKLEDSAMYFCASRAPGQGPFYEQYFGPGTRLTVT.

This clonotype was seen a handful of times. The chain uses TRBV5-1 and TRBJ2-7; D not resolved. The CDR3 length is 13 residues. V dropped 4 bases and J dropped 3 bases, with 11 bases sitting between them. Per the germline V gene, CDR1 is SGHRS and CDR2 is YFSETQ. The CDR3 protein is CASSTGRFYEQYF. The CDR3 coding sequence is TGCGCCAGCAGCACCGGACGCTTCTACGAGCAGTACTTC. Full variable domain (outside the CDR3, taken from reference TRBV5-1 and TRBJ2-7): KAGVTQTPRYLIKTRGQQVTLSCSPISGHRSVSWYQQTPGQGLQFLFEYFSETQRNKGNFPGRFSGRQFSNSRSEMNVSTLELGDSALYLCASSTGRFYEQYFGPGTRLTVT.

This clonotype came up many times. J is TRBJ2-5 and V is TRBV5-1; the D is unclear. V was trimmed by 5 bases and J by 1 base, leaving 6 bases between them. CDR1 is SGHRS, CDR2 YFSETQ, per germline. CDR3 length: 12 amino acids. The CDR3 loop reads CASRTAQETQYF. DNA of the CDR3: TGCGCCAGCAGGACGGCCCAAGAGACCCAGTACTTC.

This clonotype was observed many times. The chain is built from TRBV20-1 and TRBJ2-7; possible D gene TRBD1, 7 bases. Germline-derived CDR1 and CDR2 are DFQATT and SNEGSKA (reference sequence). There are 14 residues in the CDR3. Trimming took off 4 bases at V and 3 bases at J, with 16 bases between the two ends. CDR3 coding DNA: TGCAGTGCTATCCCAGGGGGGACGAACTACGAGCAGTACTTC. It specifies CSAIPGGTNYEQYF.

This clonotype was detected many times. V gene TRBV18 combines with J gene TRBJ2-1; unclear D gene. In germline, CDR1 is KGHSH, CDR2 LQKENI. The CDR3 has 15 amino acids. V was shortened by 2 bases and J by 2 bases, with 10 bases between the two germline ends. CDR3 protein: CASSPSGGTYNEQFF. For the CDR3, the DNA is TGTGCCAGCTCACCATCGGGCGGAACCTACAATGAGCAGTTCTTC.

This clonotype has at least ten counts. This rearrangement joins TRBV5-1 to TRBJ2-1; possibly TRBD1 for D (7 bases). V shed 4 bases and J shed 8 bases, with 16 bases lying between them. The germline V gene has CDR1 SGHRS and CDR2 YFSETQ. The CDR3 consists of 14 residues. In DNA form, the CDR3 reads TGCGCCAGCAGCCGCGGGACAGCCGAGGATGAGCAGTTCTTC. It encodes CASSRGTAEDEQFF.

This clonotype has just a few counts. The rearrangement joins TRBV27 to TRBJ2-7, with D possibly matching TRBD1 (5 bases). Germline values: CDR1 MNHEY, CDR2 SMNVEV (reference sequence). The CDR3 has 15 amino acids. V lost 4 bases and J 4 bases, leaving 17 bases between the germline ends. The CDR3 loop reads CASSSRNQGPYEQYF. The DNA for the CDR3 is TGTGCCAGCAGTTCAAGAAACCAGGGCCCTTACGAGCAGTACTTC.

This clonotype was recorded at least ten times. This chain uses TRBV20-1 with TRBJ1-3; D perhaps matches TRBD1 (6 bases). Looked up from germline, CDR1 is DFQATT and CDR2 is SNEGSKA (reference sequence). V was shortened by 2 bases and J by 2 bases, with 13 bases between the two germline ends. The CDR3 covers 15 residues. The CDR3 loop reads CSARSGSGAGNTIYF. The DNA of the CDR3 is TGCAGTGCTAGATCTGGGTCAGGGGCTGGAAACACCATATATTTT.

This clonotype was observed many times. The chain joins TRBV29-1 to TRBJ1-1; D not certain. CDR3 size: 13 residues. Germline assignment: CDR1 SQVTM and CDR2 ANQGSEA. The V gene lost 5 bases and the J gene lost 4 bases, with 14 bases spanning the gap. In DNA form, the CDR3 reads TGCAGCGTTCTCATGCCGGGTCCCACTGAAGCTTTCTTT. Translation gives CSVLMPGPTEAFF. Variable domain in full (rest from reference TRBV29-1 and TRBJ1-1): SAVISQKPSRDICQRGTSLTIQCQVDSQVTMMFWYRQQPGQSLTLIATANQGSEATYESGFVIDKFPISRPNLTFSTLTVSNMSPEDSSIYLCSVLMPGPTEAFFGQGTRLTVV.

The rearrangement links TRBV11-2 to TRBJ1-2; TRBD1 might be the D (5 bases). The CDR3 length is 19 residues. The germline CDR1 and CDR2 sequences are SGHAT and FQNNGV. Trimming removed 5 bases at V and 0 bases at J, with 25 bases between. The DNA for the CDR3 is TGTGCCAGCAGCCCCTTTCAGGGAGGGGCGCAGCCCCCTAACTATGGCTACACCTTC. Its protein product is CASSPFQGGAQPPNYGYTF. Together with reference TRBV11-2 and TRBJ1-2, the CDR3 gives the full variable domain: EAGVAQSPRYKIIEKRQSVAFWCNPISGHATLYWYQQILGQGPKLLIQFQNNGVVDDSQLPKDRFSAERLKGVDSTLKIQPAKLEDSAVYLCASSPFQGGAQPPNYGYTFGSGTRLTVV.